The 19 T cell receptor beta chains below were found in one sample sequenced in a study of blood T cells in healthy people across ages (dated by TCRdb to between 2014 and 2016). Library preparation employed 5' RACE. The sample was run on an Illumina HiSeq 2500. A second PCR of about 6 to 11 cycles was performed with a sample-barcoded 5' primer and a J-beta primer mix. TCRdb ran its own pipeline on the public reads, namely fastp trimming at Q25 and MiXCR clone calling, and kept in-frame beta chains. Each entry merges the rows of one CDR3 protein and shows their most common DNA and genes. The sample includes about 670,000 distinct CDR3 sequences, with over 40% observed a single time. 25% to 30% of the sample is taken by the ten largest. Input material: blood. The origin of the receptors is an elderly man in good health.

V and J are TRBV7-9 and TRBJ2-5, with D possibly being TRBD1 (6 bases). Between the trimmed V and J ends, which lost 4 bases and 3 bases, there was a span of 21 bases. The CDR3 is 17 amino acids. Germline assignment: CDR1 SEHNR and CDR2 FQNEAQ (reference sequence). The CDR3 is CASSSETVRGFKETQYF. The CDR3 region has the DNA TGTGCCAGCAGCTCCGAAACGGTCAGGGGATTCAAAGAGACCCAGTACTTC.

The chain uses TRBV19 and TRBJ2-7, with D perhaps matching TRBD1 (6 bases). The CDR3 consists of 13 residues. Trimming stripped 5 bases from V and 5 bases from J, with 13 bases between. Per germline, CDR1 LNHDA and CDR2 SQIVND (reference sequence). CDR3 sequence (DNA): TGTGCCAGTAGTCAGAGGACAGTCGACGAGCAGTACTTC. Translated: CASSQRTVDEQYF.

This clonotype has just a few counts. The chain uses TRBV7-2 and TRBJ1-6; unclear D gene. Between the trimmed V and J ends, which lost 3 bases and 10 bases, there was a span of 16 bases. CDR1 is SGHTA and CDR2 is FQGNSA in the germline V gene. This CDR3 is built from 15 residues. The CDR3 reads CASSFSAVAQSPLHF. CDR3 DNA sequence: TGTGCCAGCAGCTTCTCCGCGGTAGCGCAGTCACCCCTCCACTTT. Using reference TRBV7-2 and TRBJ1-6 for the parts outside the CDR3, the full variable domain is GAGVSQSPSNKVTEKGKDVELRCDPISGHTALYWYRQSLGQGLEFLIYFQGNSAPDKSGLPSDRFSAERTGGSVSTLTIQRTQQEDSAVYLCASSFSAVAQSPLHFGNGTRLTVT.

This chain links TRBV6-6 with TRBJ1-1, with D uncertain. Per the germline V gene, CDR1 is MNHNY and CDR2 is SVGAGI (reference sequence). This CDR3 has 13 residues. CDR3 in amino acids: CVTSPFLNTEAFF. The CDR3 nucleotides are TGTGTCACCTCTCCGTTTTTGAACACTGAAGCTTTCTTT.

The chain links TRBV6-2 or TRBV6-3 to TRBJ1-5; D remains unclear. The germline V gene has CDR1 MNHEY and CDR2 SVGEGT. The CDR3 loop spans 14 amino acids. Trimming pared 4 bases from V and 2 bases from J, leaving 9 bases between. CDR3 in amino acids: CASSSLRGNQPQHF. The CDR3 DNA sequence: TGTGCCAGCAGTTCCCTCCGGGGCAATCAGCCCCAGCATTTT.

This clonotype was found a few times. The chain employs TRBV5-1 and TRBJ2-7, with 8 bases that match TRBD1. The germline V gene has CDR1 SGHRS and CDR2 YFSETQ. This CDR3 has 16 amino acids. J lost 0 bases, V lost 4 bases, and 9 bases had no gene match. CDR3 coding DNA: TGCGCCAGCAGCCTTGAGGCGGACAGGGCCTCCTACGAGCAGTACTTC. Translated, it gives CASSLEADRASYEQYF.

In this sample, this clonotype turned up a few times. The chain is built from TRBV20-1 and TRBJ2-1, with 14 bases that match TRBD2. Germline CDR1 reads DFQATT; CDR2 reads SNEGSKA (reference sequence). V trimming: 5 bases; J trimming: 0 bases; junction bases outside the gene matches: 9. The CDR3 totals 18 residues. The CDR3 nucleotides are TGCAGTGCTCCGACTAGCGGGAGGGCCTTGAGCTCCTACAATGAGCAGTTCTTC. Translating it yields CSAPTSGRALSSYNEQFF.

This clonotype was seen a single time. The J gene is TRBJ2-5, the V gene TRBV12-3 or TRBV12-4; D might be TRBD1 or TRBD2, each matching 5 bases. The CDR3 consists of 12 residues. The V gene lost 8 bases and the J gene lost 11 bases, with 18 bases spanning the gap. CDR3 coding DNA: TGTGCCAGCGGGCAGGGAGTGGGTGAGCAGTACTTC. It translates to CASGQGVGEQYF.

This chain uses TRBV20-1 with TRBJ2-1; the match to TRBD1 covers 10 bases. Germline CDR1 and CDR2: DFQATT and SNEGSKA (reference sequence). V lost 0 bases to trimming and J lost 2 bases; unmatched junction nucleotides: 4. The CDR3 sequence is 16 residues long. CDR3 region: CSARDIGQGAYNEQFF. The CDR3 nucleotides read TGCAGTGCTAGAGATATAGGACAGGGGGCCTACAATGAGCAGTTCTTC.

The rearrangement joins TRBV18 to TRBJ1-2; TRBD1 agrees at 8 bases. J lost 4 bases, V lost 7 bases, and 14 bases had no gene match. Germline CDR1 and CDR2: KGHSH and LQKENI. The CDR3 runs to 16 residues. As DNA, the CDR3 is TGTGCCAGCTTGGCCGGGACAGGAGATCCCCGCTATGGCTACACCTTC. It is translated as CASLAGTGDPRYGYTF.

This clonotype was seen a handful of times. The CDR3 loop reads CASSQLGQGGSPLHF. CDR3 DNA sequence: TGTGCCAGCAGCCAACTGGGACAGGGGGGTTCACCCCTCCACTTT. The chain employs TRBV14 and TRBJ1-6; 11 positions agree with TRBD1. Trimming took 2 bases from V and 9 from J; bases not matched to a gene: 3. Germline V gives CDR1 SGHDN, CDR2 FVKESK. The CDR3 has 15 residues.

On this clonotype: At one boundary the junction diverges from the germline segment, which might be a read error. This chain uses TRBV5-1 with TRBJ2-6; D may be TRBD1 (6 bases). The CDR3 length is 19 residues. The germline V gene has CDR1 SGHRS and CDR2 YFSETQ. The CDR3 region is CASGLVQGTALARANVLTF. CDR3 DNA: TGCGCCAGCGGCTTGGTCCAGGGGACCGCATTGGCTAGGGCCAACGTCCTGACTTTC.

For this clonotype: A much more abundant neighbour one base away suggests this may be a read error. The chain joins TRBV29-1 to TRBJ1-2; 9 bases fit TRBD1. The CDR3 consists of 14 residues. Germline V lookup: CDR1 SQVTM, CDR2 ANQGSEA. In DNA, the CDR3 is TGCAGCGTCTCGGACAGGGGTACTAACTATGGCTACGCCTTC. Residues: CSVSDRGTNYGYAF.

This clonotype was observed many times. This chain's CDR3 is CASSQAQGADEQFF. CDR3 coding DNA: TGTGCCAGCAGCCAAGCACAGGGGGCGGATGAGCAGTTCTTC. The chain employs TRBV4-2 and TRBJ2-1; 9 bases map to TRBD1. After removal of 1 base from V and 8 bases from J, the junction contained 3 bases not matched to a gene. This CDR3 is built from 14 residues. Germline V gene sequence: CDR1 LGHNA, CDR2 YNFKEQ.

The chain uses TRBV10-3 and TRBJ1-4, with unresolved D. V was trimmed by 10 bases and J by 0 bases, leaving 3 bases between them. CDR1 is ENHRY and CDR2 is SYGVKD in the germline V gene. CDR3 length: 11 residues. In DNA, the CDR3 is TGTGCCACGTCAACTAATGAAAAACTGTTTTTT. It encodes CATSTNEKLFF.

This clonotype was observed a handful of times. This chain uses TRBV27 with TRBJ2-7; D gene unclear. Germline CDR1 and CDR2: MNHEY and SMNVEV (reference sequence). The length of the CDR3 is 11 residues. V gave up 9 bases and J gave up 5 bases, with 11 bases separating them. The CDR3 bases are TGTGCCAGTTTACCCACGGACGAGCAGTACTTC. It translates to CASLPTDEQYF.

The rearrangement links TRBV7-2 to TRBJ2-7, with D possibly being TRBD2 (6 bases). Trimming left V 1 base short and J 4 bases short, with 14 bases between. This CDR3 spans 15 amino acids. Germline V lookup: CDR1 SGHTA, CDR2 FQGNSA. The CDR3 region is CASSLGGISGYEQYF. The CDR3 nucleotides are TGTGCCAGCAGCTTAGGCGGGATATCAGGTTACGAGCAGTACTTC. Drawing the rest from reference TRBV7-2 and TRBJ2-7, the complete variable domain is GAGVSQSPSNKVTEKGKDVELRCDPISGHTALYWYRQSLGQGLEFLIYFQGNSAPDKSGLPSDRFSAERTGGSVSTLTIQRTQQEDSAVYLCASSLGGISGYEQYFGPGTRLTVT.

There are a few counts of this clonotype. V is TRBV11-2 and J is TRBJ2-1, with 8 bases that match TRBD2. The junction had 10 bases not matched to a gene; V was cut back by 2 bases and J by 7 bases. Germline assignment: CDR1 SGHAT and CDR2 FQNNGV. The length of the CDR3 is 16 residues. The CDR3 is CASSLLGRGGPNEQFF. The CDR3 nucleotides read TGTGCCAGCAGCTTATTGGGTCGGGGGGGCCCTAATGAGCAGTTCTTC.

This clonotype was detected many times. The genes are TRBV28 and TRBJ2-7, with D tentatively TRBD2 (7 bases). In germline, CDR1 is MDHEN, CDR2 SYDVKM. V lost 5 bases and J 2 bases, leaving 16 bases between the germline ends. This CDR3 is built from 15 residues. CDR3 nucleotides: TGTGCCAGCAGTGGGGGGGGCACCCGAGCCTACGAGCAGTACTTC. This sequence encodes CASSGGGTRAYEQYF.